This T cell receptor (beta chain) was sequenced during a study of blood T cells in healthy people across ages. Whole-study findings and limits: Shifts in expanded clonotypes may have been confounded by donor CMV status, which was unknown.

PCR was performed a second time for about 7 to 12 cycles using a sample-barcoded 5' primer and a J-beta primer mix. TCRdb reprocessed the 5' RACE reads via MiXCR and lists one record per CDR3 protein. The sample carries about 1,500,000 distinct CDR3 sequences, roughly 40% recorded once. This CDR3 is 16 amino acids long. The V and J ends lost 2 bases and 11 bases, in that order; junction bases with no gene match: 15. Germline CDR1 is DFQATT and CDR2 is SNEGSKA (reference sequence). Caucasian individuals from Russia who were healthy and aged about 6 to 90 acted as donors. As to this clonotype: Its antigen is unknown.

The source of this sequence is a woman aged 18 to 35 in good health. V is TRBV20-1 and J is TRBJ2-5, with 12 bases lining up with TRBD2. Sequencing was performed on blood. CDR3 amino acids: CSARRGTSGPYNEQYF. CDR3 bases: TGCAGTGCTAGACGCGGGACTAGCGGGCCCTACAATGAGCAGTACTTC.